One and the same sample provided the 26 T cell receptor beta chains below, sequenced in a study of Tregs in tolerant kidney transplant recipients. Produced via immunoSEQ multiplex PCR; TCRdb's table is partial and in-frame only. The sample holds under 85,000 clones, 85% to 90% seen once. The sample in question was CD4+ T cells from blood, obtained before the transplant. The receptors derive from a human donor who received a combined kidney and bone marrow transplant.

The chain links TRBV5-1 to TRBJ2-7; 8 bases fit TRBD2. The germline V gene encodes CDR1 SGHRS and CDR2 YFSETQ. V was pared by 7 bases and J by 4 bases, with 4 bases of the junction left unmatched. This CDR3 region has 12 residues. CDR3 amino acids: CASREGLYEQYF. The CDR3 DNA reads as TGCGCCAGCCGGGAGGGCCTTTACGAGCAGTACTTC.

The genes are TRBV10-3 and TRBJ2-3; TRBD1 is a possible D gene (5 bases). The germline CDR1 and CDR2 sequences are ENHRY and SYGVKD. V was clipped by 7 bases and J by 0 bases, with 11 bases between them. This CDR3 region has 14 residues. Here the CDR3 DNA reads TGTGCCATCAAGGACACACCTAGCACAGATACGCAGTATTTT. Translating it yields CAIKDTPSTDTQYF.

The V call is TRBV28, the J call TRBJ2-3; TRBD2 agrees at 10 bases. CDR3 length: 15 amino acids. V lost 6 bases and J lost 4; bases outside the gene matches: 7. Looked up from germline, CDR1 is MDHEN and CDR2 is SYDVKM. The DNA for the CDR3 is TGTGCCAGCAGGGGGGCTAGCGGGAGCCCAGATACGCAGTATTTT. Translating gives CASRGASGSPDTQYF. The full variable domain, rest sourced from reference TRBV28 and TRBJ2-3, is DVKVTQSSRYLVKRTGEKVFLECVQDMDHENMFWYRQDPGLGLRLIYFSYDVKMKEKGDIPEGYSVSREKKERFSLILESASTNQTSMYLCASRGASGSPDTQYFGPGTRLTVL.

This clone was seen just once. This chain uses TRBV2 with TRBJ2-5; 10 bases align to TRBD2. V lost 7 bases, J lost 2 bases, and 16 bases stayed unmatched. The CDR3 contains 18 residues. The germline V gene has CDR1 SNHLY and CDR2 FYNNEI. CDR3 nucleotide sequence: TGTGCCAGCATCCCCCCCGAGCGGGAGGGCCTCAAACAAGAGACCCAGTACTTC. It yields the protein CASIPPEREGLKQETQYF. The full variable domain, with the rest looked up from reference TRBV2 and TRBJ2-5, is EPEVTQTPSHQVTQMGQEVILRCVPISNHLYFYWYRQILGQKVEFLVSFYNNEISEKSEIFDDQFSVERPDGSNFTLKIRSTKLEDSAMYFCASIPPEREGLKQETQYFGPGTRLLVL.

CDR3 residues: CAWTPDRGQPQHF. CDR3 DNA: TGTGCCTGGACCCCCGACAGGGGTCAGCCCCAGCATTTT. J is TRBJ1-5 and V is TRBV30; 8 nucleotides match TRBD1. Per germline, CDR1 GTSNPN and CDR2 SVGIG (reference sequence). The trim removed 4 bases at V and 6 bases at J, leaving 5 bases unmatched. The CDR3 runs 13 residues.

The V gene is TRBV28, the J gene TRBJ2-3, with TRBD1 as a possible D gene (6 bases). V shed 3 bases and J shed 3 bases, with 10 bases lying between them. The CDR3 is 14 amino acids. Germline V gene data show CDR1 as MDHEN and CDR2 as SYDVKM. The CDR3 coding sequence is TGTGCCAGCAGTTTCGCAGACAGGACAGATACGCAGTATTTT. It encodes CASSFADRTDTQYF.

A few counts support this clone. The chain has TRBV10-3 and TRBJ2-3; perhaps TRBD2 as D (6 bases). The germline gives CDR1 ENHRY, CDR2 SYGVKD. Trimming took off 6 bases at V and 2 bases at J, with 9 bases between the two ends. This CDR3 comprises 13 residues. The CDR3 region has the DNA TGTGCCATCAGCTGGGACTCCACAGATACGCAGTATTTT. Its protein is CAISWDSTDTQYF.

The chain joins TRBV28 to TRBJ1-5; 10 bases are shared with TRBD1. Germline values: CDR1 MDHEN, CDR2 SYDVKM. The CDR3 extends over 15 amino acids. V was clipped by 6 bases and J by 5 bases; unmatched bases: 7. CDR3 amino acids: CASRGGDRGYQPQHF. The DNA for the CDR3 is TGTGCCAGCAGGGGGGGGGACAGGGGATATCAGCCCCAGCATTTT. Drawing the rest from reference TRBV28 and TRBJ1-5, the complete variable domain is DVKVTQSSRYLVKRTGEKVFLECVQDMDHENMFWYRQDPGLGLRLIYFSYDVKMKEKGDIPEGYSVSREKKERFSLILESASTNQTSMYLCASRGGDRGYQPQHFGDGTRLSIL.

This rearrangement joins TRBV7-2 to TRBJ2-5, with D possibly TRBD2 on 5 matching bases. V lost 1 base and J 2 bases, leaving 8 bases between the germline ends. The CDR3 spans 14 residues. Germline assignment: CDR1 SGHTA and CDR2 FQGNSA. The CDR3 sequence is CASSLERGQETQYF. The CDR3 coding sequence is TGTGCCAGCAGCTTAGAAAGAGGGCAAGAGACCCAGTACTTC.

V is TRBV5-4 and J is TRBJ1-5; D possibly corresponds to TRBD1 (6 bases). Per the germline V gene, CDR1 is SGHNT and CDR2 is YYREEE (reference sequence). The V gene lost 0 bases and the J gene lost 1 base, with 11 bases spanning the gap. This CDR3 region has 16 residues. The CDR3: CASSLGGTRSNQPQHF. The CDR3 DNA is TGTGCCAGCAGCTTGGGGGGGACAAGAAGCAATCAGCCCCAGCATTTT.

This clone came up once. The V gene is TRBV2, the J gene TRBJ2-1; no reliable D call. Germline V gene sequence: CDR1 SNHLY, CDR2 FYNNEI. The CDR3 loop spans 12 amino acids. V lost 3 bases and J 7 bases, leaving 7 bases between the germline ends. CDR3 nucleotides: TGTGCCAGCAGTGAGCAGGCGAATGAGCAGTTCTTC. This sequence encodes CASSEQANEQFF.

J is TRBJ2-2 and V is TRBV6-5; possibly TRBD2 for D (5 bases). This CDR3 has 16 amino acids. Germline CDR1 MNHEY, CDR2 SVGAGI. V lost 0 bases and J lost 2, with 10 bases in between. CDR3 sequence reads: CASSYSRPSNTGELFF. CDR3 sequence (DNA): TGTGCCAGCAGTTACTCGAGGCCTAGCAACACCGGGGAGCTGTTTTTT.

The rearrangement uses TRBV6-5 and TRBJ1-2; D possibly corresponds to TRBD1 (5 bases). In germline, CDR1 is MNHEY, CDR2 SVGAGI. There are 14 residues in the CDR3. V was cut by 2 bases and J by 10 bases, with 17 bases left in between. The CDR3 coding sequence is TGTGCCAGCAGTTACCCCGGGCAGGGCGGATACTACACCTTC. This encodes CASSYPGQGGYYTF.

The chain employs TRBV5-6 and TRBJ2-7; the D gene is possibly TRBD2 (6 bases). There are 16 residues in the CDR3. Per germline, CDR1 SGHDT and CDR2 YYEEEE. The V gene lost 0 bases and the J gene lost 4 bases, with 17 bases spanning the gap. The CDR3 nucleotides read TGTGCCAGCAGCTTGGATAATGGGGAGGCAAGATACGAGCAGTACTTC. This codes for CASSLDNGEARYEQYF.

In regard to this clone: Germline and junction disagree at one end, which may indicate a read error. The chain joins TRBV5-1 to TRBJ2-3; TRBD2 might be the D (6 bases). This CDR3 has 15 amino acids. CDR1 and CDR2 (germline): SGHRS, YFSETQ. CDR3 DNA: TGCGCCAGCAGCCCGCGGGACCTTAGCACGGATACGCAGTATTTT. Protein sequence: CASSPRDLSTDTQYF.

This clone was detected once. The J gene is TRBJ1-5, the V gene TRBV28, with TRBD1 matching over 8 bases. Germline trimming cut 1 base from V and 7 bases from J; bases unmatched to any gene: 9. Germline CDR1 MDHEN, CDR2 SYDVKM. The CDR3 contains 16 residues. The CDR3 spells CASSLYGDRGWQPQHF. DNA for the CDR3: TGTGCCAGCAGTTTATATGGCGACAGGGGCTGGCAGCCCCAGCATTTT.

The chain couples TRBV9 to TRBJ2-3; 10 bases agree with TRBD2. V lost 7 bases and J lost 1; bases outside the gene matches: 0. Germline loops: CDR1 SGDLS, CDR2 YYNGEE. The CDR3 has 13 amino acids. CDR3 loop: CASGTSGTDTQYF. Here the CDR3 DNA reads TGTGCCAGCGGGACTAGCGGCACAGATACGCAGTATTTT.

The chain has TRBV19 and TRBJ1-1, with TRBD1 matching over 9 bases. Trimming removed 9 bases from V and 4 bases from J; junction bases left unmatched: 3. CDR1 LNHDA and CDR2 SQIVND come from the germline V gene (reference sequence). CDR3 size: 12 residues. The CDR3 loop is CASRDRVTEAFF. The CDR3 DNA sequence: TGTGCCAGCCGGGACAGGGTCACTGAAGCTTTCTTT.

This clone was observed a handful of times. The rearrangement joins TRBV9 to TRBJ1-1; tentatively, D is TRBD1 (5 bases). The V end lost 0 bases, the J end lost 1 base, and 7 bases lay between the germline ends. The CDR3 is 14 amino acids. Germline V lookup: CDR1 SGDLS, CDR2 YYNGEE. CDR3 bases: TGTGCCAGCAGCGTAGTACAGGAGAACACTGAAGCTTTCTTT. Translated, it gives CASSVVQENTEAFF.

The chain is built from TRBV18 and TRBJ2-7; tentative D call: TRBD2 (6 bases). V was pared by 3 bases and J by 2 bases, with 17 bases between. The CDR3 sequence is 16 residues long. Germline V lookup: CDR1 KGHSH, CDR2 LQKENI. DNA of the CDR3: TGTGCCAGCTCACCGCAGAACTGGGGCGGGACCTACGAGCAGTACTTC. It specifies CASSPQNWGGTYEQYF.

The chain recombines TRBV6-4 with TRBJ2-5; 8 positions match TRBD2. Germline-derived CDR1 and CDR2 are MRHNA and SNTAGT. The ends lost 0 bases at V and 4 bases at J; junction bases unmatched: 10. The CDR3 contains 17 residues. CDR3 residues: CASSDSGAGVRGETQYF. CDR3 DNA sequence: TGTGCCAGCAGTGACTCTGGAGCGGGAGTGAGGGGAGAGACCCAGTACTTC.

The J gene is TRBJ2-1, the V gene TRBV30, with D possibly being TRBD2 (6 bases). The germline V and J ends were trimmed by 0 bases and 8 bases, with 11 bases remaining between them. This CDR3 is built from 13 residues. The germline V gene has CDR1 GTSNPN and CDR2 SVGIG (reference sequence). CDR3 protein: CAWSVWGEDEQFF. Written as DNA, the CDR3 is TGTGCCTGGAGTGTTTGGGGGGAGGATGAGCAGTTCTTC.

The chain carries TRBV19 and TRBJ2-7; TRBD2 agrees at 10 bases. With 6 bases clipped from V and 4 bases from J, the junction kept 6 bases outside the gene matches. The CDR3 spans 14 residues. CDR1 LNHDA and CDR2 SQIVND come from the germline V gene (reference sequence). The CDR3 protein is CASRPSSGSYEQYF. CDR3 bases: TGTGCCAGTAGACCTTCTAGCGGGAGTTACGAGCAGTACTTC.

The chain couples TRBV7-2 to TRBJ2-7; 13 nucleotides match TRBD2. Germline V CDR1 and CDR2: SGHTA, FQGNSA. V dropped 3 bases and J dropped 3; count of bases not matched to a gene: 2. The CDR3 spans 15 residues. CDR3 residues: CASSLGLAGLYEQYF. CDR3 sequence (DNA): TGTGCCAGCAGCTTGGGACTAGCGGGACTCTACGAGCAGTACTTC.

This clone was observed once. The chain carries TRBV5-1 and TRBJ2-7; weak D call: TRBD2 (5 bases). Trimming cost V 6 bases and J 6 bases, with 16 bases left between them. Germline V lookup: CDR1 SGHRS, CDR2 YFSETQ. The CDR3 consists of 13 residues. CDR3 in amino acids: CASTGSATLEQYF. CDR3 in DNA: TGCGCCAGCACAGGTAGCGCTACCCTCGAGCAGTACTTC. The variable domain in full, with the rest retrieved from reference TRBV5-1 and TRBJ2-7, is KAGVTQTPRYLIKTRGQQVTLSCSPISGHRSVSWYQQTPGQGLQFLFEYFSETQRNKGNFPGRFSGRQFSNSRSEMNVSTLELGDSALYLCASTGSATLEQYFGPGTRLTVT.

The V and J genes are TRBV19 and TRBJ2-7; the D gene is possibly TRBD1 (5 bases). Trimming left V 1 base short and J 1 base short, with 11 bases between. The length of the CDR3 is 15 residues. The germline V gene encodes CDR1 LNHDA and CDR2 SQIVND (reference sequence). CDR3 protein: CASSIVGQGSYEQYF. The CDR3 nucleotides read TGTGCCAGTAGTATAGTAGGGCAGGGTTCCTACGAGCAGTACTTC.